Presented here are 17 T cell receptor beta chains from one specimen sequenced in a study of beta chain features in type 1 diabetes. Every isolated RNA sample was fully reverse transcribed, so sequencing captured expressed TCRB transcripts. Profiled with immunoSEQ multiplex PCR; TCRdb holds only in-frame clones, not every one. The data show about 320,000 clones, 12% to 15% seen once. The specimen was central memory CD4+ T cells from blood. The receptors derive from a man between 25 and 39 years old in good health.

This chain uses TRBV7-2 with TRBJ2-1, with 9 bases identical to TRBD2. J lost 1 base, V lost 5 bases, and 6 bases had no gene match. In germline, CDR1 is SGHTA, CDR2 FQGNSA. CDR3 length equals 16 residues. The CDR3: CASSPRGRGSYNEQFF. CDR3 DNA sequence: TGTGCCAGCAGCCCCCGCGGGAGGGGTTCCTACAATGAGCAGTTCTTC. Full variable domain (outside the CDR3, taken from reference TRBV7-2 and TRBJ2-1): GAGVSQSPSNKVTEKGKDVELRCDPISGHTALYWYRQSLGQGLEFLIYFQGNSAPDKSGLPSDRFSAERTGGSVSTLTIQRTQQEDSAVYLCASSPRGRGSYNEQFFGPGTRLTVL.

This clone was detected a few times. The V and J genes are TRBV7-8 and TRBJ2-5; D is perhaps TRBD2 (5 bases). This CDR3 spans 18 amino acids. Trimming stripped 1 base from V and 9 bases from J, with 27 bases between. CDR1 SGHVS and CDR2 FQNEAQ come from the germline V gene. CDR3 coding DNA: TGTGCCAGCAGCTTAGGGGGATGGGCCGCCGAACCAAAGGAGGCCCAGTACTTC. This translates into CASSLGGWAAEPKEAQYF. Full variable domain (outside the CDR3, taken from reference TRBV7-8 and TRBJ2-5): GAGVSQSPRYKVAKRGQDVALRCDPISGHVSLFWYQQALGQGPEFLTYFQNEAQLDKSGLPSDRFFAERPEGSVSTLKIQRTQQEDSAVYLCASSLGGWAAEPKEAQYFGPGTRLLVL.

The chain employs TRBV30 and TRBJ1-1; possibly TRBD1 for D (6 bases). V was clipped by 4 bases and J by 1 base, with 7 bases between them. Germline CDR1 and CDR2: GTSNPN and SVGIG (reference sequence). The CDR3 totals 12 residues. The CDR3 sequence: CAWNRENTEAFF. The CDR3 coding sequence is TGTGCCTGGAACAGGGAGAACACTGAAGCTTTCTTT.

The chain combines TRBV18 with TRBJ1-3; D may be TRBD1 (5 bases). The CDR3 covers 15 residues. V gave up 2 bases and J gave up 0 bases, with 8 bases separating them. The germline V gene has CDR1 KGHSH and CDR2 LQKENI. CDR3 in amino acids: CASSPGHHSGNTIYF. The CDR3 DNA follows: TGTGCCAGCTCACCAGGACACCACTCTGGAAACACCATATATTTT.

In its sample, this clone was seen a few times. This same CDR3 is encoded by further DNA sequences in the sample. This chain connects TRBV7-8 to TRBJ1-1, with TRBD1 as a possible D gene (5 bases). Germline assignment: CDR1 SGHVS and CDR2 FQNEAQ. The CDR3 length is 14 residues. V lost 3 bases and J 0 bases, leaving 8 bases between the germline ends. CDR3 DNA: TGTGCCAGCAGCTTGGGGACGGTGAACACTGAAGCTTTCTTT. Amino acids: CASSLGTVNTEAFF.

This clone was observed a few times. The rearrangement uses TRBV2 and TRBJ1-1, with D maybe TRBD1 (6 bases). Deletions cut 8 bases from V and 6 bases from J, with 19 bases between. Looked up from germline, CDR1 is SNHLY and CDR2 is FYNNEI. The CDR3 is 14 amino acids. CDR3 protein: CASREEGVGAEAFF. The CDR3 DNA sequence: TGTGCCAGCCGCGAAGAGGGGGTAGGGGCTGAAGCTTTCTTT.

This clone was counted a few times. This chain connects TRBV5-1 to TRBJ1-6, with a weak D call TRBD1 (5 bases). Germline-derived CDR1 and CDR2 are SGHRS and YFSETQ. The length of the CDR3 is 15 residues. V lost 4 bases and J 5 bases, leaving 13 bases between the germline ends. As DNA, the CDR3 is TGCGCCAGCAGCATCCGGGACGGCGATAATTCACCCCTCCACTTT. This encodes CASSIRDGDNSPLHF.

CDR3 sequence reads: CASSSYRDTYNEQFF. The CDR3 coding sequence is TGTGCCAGCAGTTCCTACCGGGACACCTACAATGAGCAGTTCTTC. The rearrangement links TRBV27 to TRBJ2-1; tentative D call: TRBD1 (6 bases). The CDR3 extends over 15 amino acids. Germline-derived CDR1 and CDR2 are MNHEY and SMNVEV (reference sequence). The V and J ends lost 4 bases and 2 bases respectively, with 12 bases between them.

The chain combines TRBV5-4 with TRBJ2-7, with 9 bases aligning to TRBD1. Germline CDR1 is SGHNT and CDR2 is YYREEE (reference sequence). With V trimmed by 1 base and J by 5 bases, 4 bases remained unmatched. CDR3 length: 14 residues. CDR3 sequence reads: CASSLTGGRDEQYF. Written as DNA, the CDR3 is TGTGCCAGCAGCTTGACAGGGGGCCGAGACGAGCAGTACTTC.

The CDR3 sequence is CASKLKGTEQYV. CDR3 nucleotides: TGTGCCAGTAAGCTTAAGGGAACCGAGCAGTACGTC. The rearrangement links TRBV11-3 to TRBJ2-7; D remains ambiguous. The CDR3 is 12 amino acids. Germline V gene sequence: CDR1 SGHNT, CDR2 YENEEA. V lost 9 bases and J lost 6, with 15 bases in between.

This clone was counted between two and nine times. Distinct nucleotide sequences in the sample also encode this CDR3. The chain uses TRBV7-2 and TRBJ2-5; D uncertain. V was cut by 4 bases and J by 5 bases, with 5 bases left in between. CDR3 length equals 11 residues. In germline, CDR1 is SGHTA, CDR2 FQGNSA. The CDR3 protein is CASSSGETQYF. CDR3 coding DNA: TGTGCCAGCAGCTCCGGGGAGACCCAGTACTTC.

The rearrangement joins TRBV25-1 to TRBJ2-7, with D perhaps TRBD1 (6 bases). Germline V lookup: CDR1 MGHDK, CDR2 SYGVNS. Trimming took off 6 bases at V and 7 bases at J, with 19 bases between the two ends. This CDR3 spans 14 amino acids. CDR3 region: CASRVPAGAFEQYV. In nucleotides, the CDR3 is TGTGCCAGCAGGGTCCCTGCAGGGGCGTTTGAGCAGTACGTC.

This clone was seen more than once but under ten times. The V call is TRBV18, the J call TRBJ1-1; tentatively, D is TRBD1 (5 bases). Trimming removed 2 bases at V and 7 bases at J, with 8 bases between. Germline assignment: CDR1 KGHSH and CDR2 LQKENI. The CDR3 spans 12 residues. CDR3 sequence: CASSPGANEAFF. The CDR3, as DNA: TGTGCCAGCTCACCAGGGGCGAATGAAGCTTTCTTT.

Of note for this clone: This sample includes further DNA sequences coding for the same CDR3. The chain couples TRBV7-2 to TRBJ2-5, with D perhaps matching TRBD1 or TRBD2 (5 bases each). Trimming took off 1 base at V and 2 bases at J, with 8 bases between the two ends. The CDR3 is made up of 14 amino acids. Germline loops: CDR1 SGHTA, CDR2 FQGNSA. For the CDR3, the DNA is TGTGCCAGCAGCTTAGGGGGGTTGCAAGAGACCCAGTACTTC. It translates to CASSLGGLQETQYF.

This clone was counted a few times. The chain employs TRBV5-4 and TRBJ1-5, with D uncertain. Trimming stripped 0 bases from V and 0 bases from J, with 1 base between. Germline assignment: CDR1 SGHNT and CDR2 YYREEE (reference sequence). The CDR3 runs to 13 residues. CDR3 in DNA: TGTGCCAGCAGCTTGGGTAGCAATCAGCCCCAGCATTTT. Translating gives CASSLGSNQPQHF.

The chain is built from TRBV5-6 and TRBJ2-1; no definite D call. This CDR3 is 11 amino acids long. V was trimmed by 7 bases and J by 3 bases, leaving 5 bases between them. Germline CDR1 reads SGHDT; CDR2 reads YYEEEE. DNA for the CDR3: TGTGCCAGCCAGAGCTACAATGAGCAGTTCTTC. As protein: CASQSYNEQFF.

The chain joins TRBV10-3 to TRBJ1-4, with D perhaps TRBD1 (6 bases). The germline gives CDR1 ENHRY, CDR2 SYGVKD. The V end lost 6 bases, the J end lost 8 bases, and 19 bases lay between the germline ends. The CDR3 runs 15 residues. CDR3 bases: TGTGCCATCAGAAATCCGGGGGCAGACGGCGAAAAACTGTTTTTT. The encoded protein is CAIRNPGADGEKLFF.